This TCR beta chain was found in a study of cytomegalovirus exposure and HLA in healthy donors. Overall study results and limits: TCR clusters originating in the first cohort tended to co-occur in the 120 validation repertoires, according to a later analysis. The classifier was said to identify cytomegalovirus status with high specificity and sensitivity. Rare TCR sequences dominated, though some public TCRs recurred in many donors.

Assay: immunoSEQ multiplex PCR; the TCRdb copy retains only in-frame clones and omits some. The repertoire holds about 78,000 clones, with less than 96% as singletons. As for this clone: Antigen specificity is unknown.

The donors were members of the approximately 130-subject validation cohort (separate from the roughly 700-subject first cohort). The receptor was derived from a man aged 18 to 29 in good health and CMV-seropositive. The material sequenced was PBMCs.

Here the CDR3 DNA reads TGTGCCTGTGAGGAAACAGATACGCAGTATTTT. It translates to CACEETDTQYF. The chain carries TRBV30 and TRBJ2-3, with unresolved D. Trimming took 6 bases from V and 3 from J, leaving 7 bases between them. The CDR3 contains 11 residues. In germline, CDR1 is GTSNPN, CDR2 SVGIG (reference sequence).